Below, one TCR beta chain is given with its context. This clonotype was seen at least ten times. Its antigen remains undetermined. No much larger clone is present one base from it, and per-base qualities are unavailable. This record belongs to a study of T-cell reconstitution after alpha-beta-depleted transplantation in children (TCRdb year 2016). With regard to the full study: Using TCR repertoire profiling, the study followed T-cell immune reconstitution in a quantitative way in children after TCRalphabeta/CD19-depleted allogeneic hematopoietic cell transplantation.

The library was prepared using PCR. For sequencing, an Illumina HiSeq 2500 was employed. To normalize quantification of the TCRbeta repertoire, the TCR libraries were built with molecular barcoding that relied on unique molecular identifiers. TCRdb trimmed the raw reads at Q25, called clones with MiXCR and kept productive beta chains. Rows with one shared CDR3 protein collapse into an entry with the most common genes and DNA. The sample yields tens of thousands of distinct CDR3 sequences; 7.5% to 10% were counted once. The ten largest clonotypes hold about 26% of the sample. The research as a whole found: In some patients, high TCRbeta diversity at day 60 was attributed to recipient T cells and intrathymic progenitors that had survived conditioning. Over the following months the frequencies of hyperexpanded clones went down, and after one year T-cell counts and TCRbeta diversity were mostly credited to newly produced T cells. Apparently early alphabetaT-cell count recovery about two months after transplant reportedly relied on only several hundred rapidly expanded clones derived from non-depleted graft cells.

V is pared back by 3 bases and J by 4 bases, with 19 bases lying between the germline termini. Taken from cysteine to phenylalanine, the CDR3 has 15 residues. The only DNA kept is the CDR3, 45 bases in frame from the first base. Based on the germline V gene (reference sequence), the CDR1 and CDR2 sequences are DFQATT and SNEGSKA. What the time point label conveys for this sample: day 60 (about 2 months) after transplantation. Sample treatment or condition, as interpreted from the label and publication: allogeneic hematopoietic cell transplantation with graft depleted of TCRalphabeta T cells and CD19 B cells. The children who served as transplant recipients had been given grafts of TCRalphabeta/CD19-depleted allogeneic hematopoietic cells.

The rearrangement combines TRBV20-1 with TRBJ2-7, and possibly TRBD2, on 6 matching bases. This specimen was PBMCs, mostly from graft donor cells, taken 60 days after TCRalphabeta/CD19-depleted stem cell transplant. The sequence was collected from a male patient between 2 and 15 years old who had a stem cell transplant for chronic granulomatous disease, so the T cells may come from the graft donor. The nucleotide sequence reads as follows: TGCAGTGCTAGGGAGCTTGGGGGGAGTGAATACGAGCAGTACTTC. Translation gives CSARELGGSEYEQYF.